One and the same sample provided the 18 T cell receptor beta chains below, sequenced in a study of spatial heterogeneity in lung cancer. TCRdb processed the 5' RACE reads anew with MiXCR; each CDR3 protein has one entry. Of 6,000 to 8,500 distinct CDR3 sequences listed, more than 3% are singletons. General observations from the study: Tracking of tumor mutation counts was seen in expanded intratumoral alpha and beta TCR counts.

No antigen has been assigned to these receptors. Noted time point: sample taken at primary tumor resection. The input for sequencing was lung tumor tissue, taken at surgery. The receptors were gathered from a male donor with early-stage non-small cell lung cancer.

This clonotype was detected many times. The chain employs TRBV28 and TRBJ2-5, with D perhaps matching TRBD1 or TRBD2 (5 bases each). The V end lost 3 bases, the J end lost 3 bases, and 8 bases lay between the germline ends. Germline V gene sequence: CDR1 MDHEN, CDR2 SYDVKM. There are 13 residues in the CDR3. In nucleotides, the CDR3 is TGTGCCAGCAGTTTCGGGGCGGAAGAGACCCAGTACTTC. Amino acids: CASSFGAEETQYF.

This clonotype is deemed medium-sized. This chain connects TRBV21-1 to TRBJ1-1. TRBV21-1 is reported as a pseudogene. The CDR3 loop spans 16 amino acids. CDR3 residues: CASSKALRRANTEAFF. The CDR3 DNA follows: TGTGCCAGCAGCAAAGCGCTGAGGAGGGCGAACACTGAAGCTTTCTTT.

This clonotype occurred many times. The rearrangement links TRBV5-4 to TRBJ1-4; tentatively, D is TRBD1 (5 bases). Deletions cut 3 bases from V and 6 bases from J, with 15 bases between. This CDR3 has 15 amino acids. The germline gives CDR1 SGHNT, CDR2 YYREEE (reference sequence). CDR3 nucleotide sequence: TGTGCCAGCAGCTCGGGACCCGGGCGAGATGAAAAACTGTTTTTT. Its protein product is CASSSGPGRDEKLFF. Full variable domain (missing parts from reference TRBV5-4 and TRBJ1-4): ETGVTQSPTHLIKTRGQQVTLRCSSQSGHNTVSWYQQALGQGPQFIFQYYREEENGRGNFPPRFSGLQFPNYSSELNVNALELDDSALYLCASSSGPGRDEKLFFGSGTQLSVL.

Many counts were recorded for this clonotype. This chain uses TRBV12-3 or TRBV12-4 with TRBJ1-3; 8 bases fit TRBD1. CDR3 size: 16 residues. V was clipped by 5 bases and J by 2 bases; unmatched bases: 8. The DNA of the CDR3 is TGTGCCAGCAGTCCCGGACAGGGTAGGACTGGAAACACCATATATTTT. This sequence encodes CASSPGQGRTGNTIYF.

This clonotype was detected ten times or more. The chain is built from TRBV7-9 and TRBJ2-7, with 9 bases matching TRBD1. This CDR3 is built from 15 residues. Germline CDR1 reads SEHNR; CDR2 reads FQNEAQ (reference sequence). The trim removed 2 bases at V and 5 bases at J, leaving 7 bases unmatched. The CDR3 spells CASSLKPGTGNEQYF. DNA of the CDR3: TGTGCCAGCAGCTTAAAGCCTGGGACAGGGAACGAGCAGTACTTC.

This clonotype is judged medium-sized. This chain connects TRBV5-5 to TRBJ2-7; 7 bases line up with TRBD1. CDR1 is SGHKS and CDR2 is YYEKEE in the germline V gene (reference sequence). V trimming: 4 bases; J trimming: 3 bases; junction bases outside the gene matches: 7. The CDR3 length is 14 residues. CDR3 sequence (DNA): TGTGCCAGCAGCGGGGTAACAGGGGACTACGAGCAGTACTTC. It is translated as CASSGVTGDYEQYF.

This clonotype was found many times. The chain recombines TRBV11-2 with TRBJ1-6; the match to TRBD1 covers 7 bases. CDR3 length: 15 amino acids. The V gene's germline CDR1 is SGHAT and CDR2 FQNNGV. The V gene end was trimmed by 1 base and the J gene end by 10 bases; junction bases not matched to a gene: 7. The CDR3 sequence is CASSLGTAGGSPLHF. The CDR3 nucleotides read TGTGCCAGCAGCTTAGGAACGGCAGGGGGATCACCCCTCCACTTT.

This clonotype was found many times. The CDR3 DNA follows: TGCGCCAGCAGCCAAGAAACGGAAGAGACCCAGTACTTC. Amino acids: CASSQETEETQYF. V gene TRBV4-1 combines with J gene TRBJ2-5, with D hard to call. CDR3 length equals 13 residues. Trimming removed 0 bases from V and 3 bases from J, with 5 bases in between. The germline V gene encodes CDR1 MGHRA and CDR2 YSYEKL.

This clonotype has a count of ten or more. The V gene is TRBV28, the J gene TRBJ2-2; 7 bases align to TRBD2. The CDR3 is 14 amino acids. The germline V gene has CDR1 MDHEN and CDR2 SYDVKM. V was clipped by 8 bases and J by 1 base; unmatched bases: 4. The CDR3 nucleotides are TGTGCCAGCCGAAAGCGGGGGAACACCGGGGAGCTGTTTTTT. Its translation: CASRKRGNTGELFF. The full variable domain, its missing parts supplied by reference TRBV28 and TRBJ2-2, is DVKVTQSSRYLVKRTGEKVFLECVQDMDHENMFWYRQDPGLGLRLIYFSYDVKMKEKGDIPEGYSVSREKKERFSLILESASTNQTSMYLCASRKRGNTGELFFGEGSRLTVL.

A remark on this clonotype: A much larger clone lies a single base off, so this may be a read error. No conserved phenylalanine or tryptophan ends this CDR3, so it is likely a read error. The chain joins TRBV20-1 to TRBJ1-2; 7 bases are shared with TRBD1. Germline V CDR1 and CDR2: DFQATT, SNEGSKA (reference sequence). The CDR3 is 11 residues long. Here the CDR3 reads CLVQGDYGYTL. The CDR3 DNA is TGCTTAGTCCAGGGGGACTATGGCTACACCCTC.

Within the sample, this clonotype is medium-sized. This chain links TRBV7-9 with TRBJ1-2; the D gene is possibly TRBD1 (5 bases). The length of the CDR3 is 15 residues. The germline V gene encodes CDR1 SEHNR and CDR2 FQNEAQ (reference sequence). The germline V and J ends were trimmed by 2 bases and 4 bases, with 14 bases remaining between them. The CDR3 loop reads CASSLPQGRAYGYTF. DNA for the CDR3: TGTGCCAGCAGCTTACCCCAGGGCAGGGCCTATGGCTACACCTTC.

The table lists this clonotype with many counts. V is TRBV5-1 and J is TRBJ2-7, with TRBD1 as a possible D gene (5 bases). This CDR3 is built from 14 residues. The germline V gene encodes CDR1 SGHRS and CDR2 YFSETQ. Trimming stripped 0 bases from V and 5 bases from J, with 12 bases between. The CDR3 loop reads CASSLDGREDEQYF. CDR3 DNA: TGCGCCAGCAGCTTGGATGGCAGGGAAGACGAGCAGTACTTC.

This clonotype appeared many times. This rearrangement joins TRBV20-1 to TRBJ2-3; TRBD1 matches 9 bases. CDR1 DFQATT and CDR2 SNEGSKA come from the germline V gene (reference sequence). CDR3 size: 15 residues. Germline trimming cut 6 bases from V and 2 bases from J; bases unmatched to any gene: 9. The CDR3 protein is CSASPRDRATDTQYF. The CDR3 nucleotides are TGCAGTGCCTCCCCCCGGGACAGGGCCACAGATACGCAGTATTTT.

Ten or more counts support this clonotype. The chain carries TRBV11-2 and TRBJ1-6; weak D call: TRBD1 (6 bases). V was trimmed by 1 base and J by 7 bases, leaving 11 bases between them. Germline CDR1 reads SGHAT; CDR2 reads FQNNGV. The CDR3 runs to 15 residues. The CDR3 here is CASSLGQALNSPLHF. In DNA, the CDR3 is TGTGCCAGCAGCTTAGGACAGGCGTTAAATTCACCCCTCCACTTT.

This clonotype was seen many times. The chain uses TRBV6-1 and TRBJ1-5; 9 positions match TRBD1. Germline values: CDR1 MNHNS, CDR2 SASEGT. V was pared by 6 bases and J by 12 bases, with 12 bases of the junction left unmatched. The CDR3 runs to 14 residues. As DNA, the CDR3 is TGTGCCAGCAGGGACAGGGGCCCCTCGGGAGGCCAGCATTTT. As protein: CASRDRGPSGGQHF.

This clonotype was seen at least ten times. This chain links TRBV4-1 with TRBJ2-2; D gene ambiguous. The CDR3 contains 13 residues. Trimming left V 0 bases short and J 7 bases short, with 6 bases between. Germline values: CDR1 MGHRA, CDR2 YSYEKL. The CDR3 is CASSQERRGELFF. The CDR3 DNA follows: TGCGCCAGCAGCCAAGAACGACGCGGGGAGCTGTTTTTT.

This clonotype was counted ten times or more. The CDR3 loop is CASSAGTGNNQPQHF. The CDR3 DNA reads TGTGCCAGCAGTGCCGGGACAGGGAACAATCAGCCCCAGCATTTT. The J gene is TRBJ1-5, the V gene TRBV25-1, with 9 bases that match TRBD1. V trimming: 4 bases; J trimming: 3 bases; junction bases outside the gene matches: 4. In germline, CDR1 is MGHDK, CDR2 SYGVNS. CDR3 length: 15 residues.

This clonotype was found many times. This chain uses TRBV5-8 with TRBJ2-3; no clear D gene. Trimming removed 0 bases at V and 3 bases at J, with 14 bases between. Germline CDR1 reads SGHTS; CDR2 reads YDEGEE. CDR3 length: 16 residues. In DNA, the CDR3 is TGTGCCAGCAGCTTGGAGTTCGGCGGCGTTACAGATACGCAGTATTTT. It encodes CASSLEFGGVTDTQYF. The complete variable domain, with remaining parts taken from reference TRBV5-8 and TRBJ2-3, reads EAGVTQSPTHLIKTRGQQATLRCSPISGHTSVYWYQQALGLGLQFLLWYDEGEERNRGNFPPRFSGRQFPNYSSELNVNALELEDSALYLCASSLEFGGVTDTQYFGPGTRLTVL.